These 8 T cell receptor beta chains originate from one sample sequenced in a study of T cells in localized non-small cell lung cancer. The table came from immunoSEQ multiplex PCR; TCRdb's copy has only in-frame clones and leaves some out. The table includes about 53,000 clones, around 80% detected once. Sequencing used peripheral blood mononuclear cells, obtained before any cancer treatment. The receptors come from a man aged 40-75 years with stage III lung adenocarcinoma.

CDR3 DNA sequence: TGTGCCAGTAGTCGCTCCTGGGGTGAGGGCACAGATACGCAGTATTTT. Encoded protein: CASSRSWGEGTDTQYF. V usage is TRBV19 and J usage is TRBJ2-3; the D is unclear. The CDR3 is made up of 16 amino acids. V lost 5 bases and J lost 1, with 16 bases in between. Germline assignment: CDR1 LNHDA and CDR2 SQIVND (reference sequence).

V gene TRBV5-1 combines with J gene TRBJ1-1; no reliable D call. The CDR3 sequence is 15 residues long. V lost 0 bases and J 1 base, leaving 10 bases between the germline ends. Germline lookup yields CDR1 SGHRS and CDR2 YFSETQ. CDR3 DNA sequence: TGCGCCAGCAGCTTGGTTGTCTGGGGGAACACTGAAGCTTTCTTT. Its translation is CASSLVVWGNTEAFF. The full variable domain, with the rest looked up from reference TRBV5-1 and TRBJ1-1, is KAGVTQTPRYLIKTRGQQVTLSCSPISGHRSVSWYQQTPGQGLQFLFEYFSETQRNKGNFPGRFSGRQFSNSRSEMNVSTLELGDSALYLCASSLVVWGNTEAFFGQGTRLTVV.

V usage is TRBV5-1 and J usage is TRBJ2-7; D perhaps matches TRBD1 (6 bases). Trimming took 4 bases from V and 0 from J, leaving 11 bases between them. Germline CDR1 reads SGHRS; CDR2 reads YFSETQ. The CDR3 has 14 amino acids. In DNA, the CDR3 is TGCGCCAGCAGCACGGACAGTAGCTCCTACGAGCAGTACTTC. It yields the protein CASSTDSSSYEQYF.

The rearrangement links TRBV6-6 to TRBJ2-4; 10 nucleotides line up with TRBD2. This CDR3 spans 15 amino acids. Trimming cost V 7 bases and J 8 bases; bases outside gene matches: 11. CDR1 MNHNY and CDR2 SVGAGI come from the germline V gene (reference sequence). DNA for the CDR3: TGTGCCAGCACCTTAATAGCGGGGGGAGCGGACATTCAGTACTTC. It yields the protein CASTLIAGGADIQYF.

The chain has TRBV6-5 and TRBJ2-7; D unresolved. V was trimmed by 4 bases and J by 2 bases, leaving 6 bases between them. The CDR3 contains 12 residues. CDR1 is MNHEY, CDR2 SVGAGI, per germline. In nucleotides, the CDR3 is TGTGCCAGCAGTTCCGACCCCTACGAGCAGTACTTC. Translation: CASSSDPYEQYF.

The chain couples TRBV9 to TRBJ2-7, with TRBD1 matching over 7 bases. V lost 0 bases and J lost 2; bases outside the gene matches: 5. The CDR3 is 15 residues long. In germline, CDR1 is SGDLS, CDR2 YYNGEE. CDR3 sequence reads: CASSVDGTVAYEQYF. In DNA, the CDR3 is TGTGCCAGCAGCGTAGATGGGACAGTGGCCTACGAGCAGTACTTC.

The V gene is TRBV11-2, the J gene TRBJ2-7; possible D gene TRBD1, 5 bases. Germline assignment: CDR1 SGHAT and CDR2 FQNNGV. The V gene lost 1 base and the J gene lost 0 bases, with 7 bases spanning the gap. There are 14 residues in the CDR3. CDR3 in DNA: TGTGCCAGCAGCTTAGCCGACAGCTCCTACGAGCAGTACTTC. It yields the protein CASSLADSSYEQYF.

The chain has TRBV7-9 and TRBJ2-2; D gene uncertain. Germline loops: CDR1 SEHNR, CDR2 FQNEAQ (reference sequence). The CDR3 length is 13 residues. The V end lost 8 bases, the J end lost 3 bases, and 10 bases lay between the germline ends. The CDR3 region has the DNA TGTGCCAGCTTACCCGATTACACCGGGGAGCTGTTTTTT. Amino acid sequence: CASLPDYTGELFF.